The 19 T cell receptor beta chains listed next were all sequenced from one sample in a study of control samples from healthy donors and cancer patients. Measured with immunoSEQ multiplex PCR; TCRdb has only the in-frame clones, and not every one. The profile shows over 150,000 clones, roughly nine tenths of them singletons. The material sequenced was blood. Every receptor here comes from a young man in good health.

The chain uses TRBV18 and TRBJ1-1; a possible D gene is TRBD1 (6 bases). The CDR3 is 13 amino acids. In germline, CDR1 is KGHSH, CDR2 LQKENI. Trimming removed 4 bases at V and 3 bases at J, with 9 bases between. CDR3 region: CASSRGADTEAFF. CDR3 bases: TGTGCCAGCTCACGGGGGGCGGACACTGAAGCTTTCTTT.

The chain combines TRBV7-9 with TRBJ2-2; D unresolved. The CDR3 length is 13 residues. V lost 5 bases to trimming and J lost 3 bases, with 7 bases between them. Per germline, CDR1 SEHNR and CDR2 FQNEAQ (reference sequence). Here the CDR3 DNA reads TGTGCCAGCAGCACCCAATACACCGGGGAGCTGTTTTTT. Translated: CASSTQYTGELFF.

This CDR3 is CASSVGLNNQPQHF. The CDR3 DNA follows: TGTGCCAGCAGCGTGGGACTGAATAATCAGCCCCAGCATTTT. The chain has TRBV27 and TRBJ1-5; perhaps TRBD1 as D (5 bases). V was cut by 6 bases and J by 4 bases, with 13 bases left in between. Germline values: CDR1 MNHEY, CDR2 SMNVEV (reference sequence). The CDR3 extends over 14 amino acids.

This clone was found a few times. The rearrangement uses TRBV10-3 and TRBJ2-2, with TRBD2 matching over 9 bases. The germline V gene encodes CDR1 ENHRY and CDR2 SYGVKD. The CDR3 consists of 16 residues. J lost 0 bases, V lost 10 bases, and 9 bases had no gene match. The CDR3 sequence: CATDEAGGPNTGELFF. In DNA form, the CDR3 reads TGTGCCACCGATGAGGCGGGAGGGCCGAACACCGGGGAGCTGTTTTTT.

The rearrangement joins TRBV7-9 to TRBJ1-1; 8 bases align to TRBD1. This CDR3 contains 13 residues. From germline, CDR1 is SEHNR and CDR2 FQNEAQ (reference sequence). Trimming cost V 5 bases and J 4 bases; bases outside gene matches: 3. The CDR3 reads CASSGTGGTEAFF. Written as DNA, the CDR3 is TGTGCCAGCAGCGGCACAGGGGGCACTGAAGCTTTCTTT.

The rearrangement joins TRBV11-2 to TRBJ2-3, with D hard to call. V was cut by 5 bases and J by 5 bases, with 17 bases left in between. CDR1 is SGHAT and CDR2 is FQNNGV in the germline V gene. CDR3 length: 15 amino acids. CDR3 sequence (DNA): TGTGCCAGCAGCCACGCCCCACAAGACCGAGATACGCAGTATTTT. It translates to CASSHAPQDRDTQYF. Based on the CDR3 plus reference TRBV11-2 and TRBJ2-3, the full variable domain is EAGVAQSPRYKIIEKRQSVAFWCNPISGHATLYWYQQILGQGPKLLIQFQNNGVVDDSQLPKDRFSAERLKGVDSTLKIQPAKLEDSAVYLCASSHAPQDRDTQYFGPGTRLTVL.

Here the CDR3 DNA reads TGTGCCAGCAGCAAAGACAGGGCGTTGACTCAGCCCCAGCATTTT. Translated, it gives CASSKDRALTQPQHF. The V gene is TRBV6-5, the J gene TRBJ1-5, with 7 nucleotides matching TRBD1. The V and J ends lost 6 bases and 6 bases, in that order; junction bases with no gene match: 11. Germline V gives CDR1 MNHEY, CDR2 SVGAGI. The CDR3 has 15 residues.

The V gene is TRBV5-1, the J gene TRBJ2-7; 9 bases are a match to TRBD1. V was clipped by 0 bases and J by 3 bases; unmatched bases: 10. This CDR3 has 17 residues. Germline values: CDR1 SGHRS, CDR2 YFSETQ. DNA for the CDR3: TGCGCCAGCAGCTTGGTTTCAGGGGACAGGGCCAACTACGAGCAGTACTTC. It yields the protein CASSLVSGDRANYEQYF.

The chain joins TRBV2 to TRBJ2-5; 7 bases fit TRBD1. Germline CDR1 SNHLY, CDR2 FYNNEI. V shed 1 base and J 3 bases; nucleotides not matched to a gene: 2. CDR3 length: 14 residues. As DNA, the CDR3 is TGTGCCAGCAGTGAAGACAGGGGAAAAGAGACCCAGTACTTC. Encoded protein: CASSEDRGKETQYF.

The J gene is TRBJ2-5, the V gene TRBV2, with TRBD2 matching over 7 bases. Germline V gene data show CDR1 as SNHLY and CDR2 as FYNNEI. Trimming cost V 8 bases and J 3 bases; bases outside gene matches: 12. The CDR3 extends over 15 amino acids. The CDR3 DNA is TGTGCCAGCCTCCCTGGGAGCGGGATGAAAGAGACCCAGTACTTC. Protein: CASLPGSGMKETQYF.

The chain links TRBV9 to TRBJ1-3; D unclear. Germline CDR1 and CDR2: SGDLS and YYNGEE. The CDR3 runs 15 residues. Trimming left V 3 bases short and J 3 bases short, with 13 bases between. CDR3 nucleotide sequence: TGTGCCAGCAGCGGTGAACCGTGGGTTGGAAACACCATATATTTT. Translating it yields CASSGEPWVGNTIYF. The complete variable domain, with remaining parts taken from reference TRBV9 and TRBJ1-3, reads DSGVTQTPKHLITATGQRVTLRCSPRSGDLSVYWYQQSLDQGLQFLIQYYNGEERAKGNILERFSAQQFPDLHSELNLSSLELGDSALYFCASSGEPWVGNTIYFGEGSWLTVV.

V gene TRBV27 combines with J gene TRBJ2-2, with D possibly TRBD1 on 6 matching bases. The CDR3 runs 12 residues. V lost 8 bases to trimming and J lost 7 bases, with 11 bases between them. Germline V gives CDR1 MNHEY, CDR2 SMNVEV (reference sequence). The CDR3 protein is CASQQGGGELFF. The CDR3 coding sequence is TGTGCCAGCCAACAGGGTGGCGGGGAGCTGTTTTTT.

V gene TRBV5-1 combines with J gene TRBJ2-7, with 10 positions matching TRBD2. This CDR3 contains 17 residues. Germline trimming cut 3 bases from V and 1 base from J; bases unmatched to any gene: 10. CDR1 is SGHRS and CDR2 is YFSETQ in the germline V gene. The CDR3 here is CASSSVAGGNPSYEQYF. Here the CDR3 DNA reads TGCGCCAGCAGCTCAGTAGCGGGAGGAAACCCTTCCTACGAGCAGTACTTC.

The V and J genes are TRBV27 and TRBJ1-1, with D perhaps TRBD1 (5 bases). This CDR3 has 14 residues. CDR1 MNHEY and CDR2 SMNVEV come from the germline V gene (reference sequence). The V gene lost 6 bases and the J gene lost 1 base, with 12 bases spanning the gap. The CDR3 sequence: CASSPAGPNTEAFF. The CDR3 bases are TGTGCCAGCAGCCCCGCAGGGCCGAACACTGAAGCTTTCTTT.

The chain couples TRBV11-2 to TRBJ2-5; no definite D call. This CDR3 comprises 12 residues. V lost 3 bases and J lost 0, with 2 bases in between. Germline CDR1 and CDR2: SGHAT and FQNNGV. The CDR3 DNA sequence: TGTGCCAGCAGCTTGTACCAAGAGACCCAGTACTTC. Translating it yields CASSLYQETQYF.

Here the CDR3 reads CASSQGGQGNQPQHF. DNA of the CDR3: TGCGCCAGCAGCCAAGGCGGACAGGGCAATCAGCCCCAGCATTTT. The J gene is TRBJ1-5, the V gene TRBV4-1; TRBD1 matches 7 bases. The V gene's germline CDR1 is MGHRA and CDR2 YSYEKL. This CDR3 is 15 amino acids long. Trimming at V came to 1 base and at J to 2 bases, leaving 2 bases not matched to a gene.

V and J are TRBV6-2 or TRBV6-3 and TRBJ1-5; 10 nucleotides align to TRBD1. Unmatched junction bases numbered 3, after V lost 5 bases and J lost 5 bases. The CDR3 runs 14 residues. The germline V gene has CDR1 MNHEY and CDR2 SVGEGT. The chain's CDR3 is CASSPDRGYQPQHF. CDR3 DNA: TGTGCCAGCAGTCCGGACAGGGGGTATCAGCCCCAGCATTTT.

V and J are TRBV6-2 or TRBV6-3 and TRBJ1-6; D gene unclear. Trimming left V 6 bases short and J 4 bases short, with 7 bases between. Germline assignment: CDR1 MNHEY and CDR2 SVGEGT. This CDR3 comprises 13 residues. This CDR3 reads CASSWRYNSPLHF. CDR3 in DNA: TGTGCCAGCAGCTGGCGGTATAATTCACCCCTCCACTTT.

This chain joins TRBV19 and TRBJ2-7; 14 bases fit TRBD2. CDR3 length equals 17 residues. The germline V gene encodes CDR1 LNHDA and CDR2 SQIVND (reference sequence). With V trimmed by 5 bases and J by 3 bases, 9 bases remained unmatched. This CDR3 reads CASSSTGLAGGVYEQYF. CDR3 nucleotide sequence: TGTGCCAGTAGTTCCACTGGACTAGCGGGGGGTGTCTACGAGCAGTACTTC.